The entry below describes one TCR beta chain. Only a few counts were recorded for this clonotype. Which antigen it targets is not known. No qualities accompany the bases; no much larger clone lies one base away. From the cysteine up to the phenylalanine, the CDR3 has a length of 14 residues. Just CDR3 DNA is preserved here, 42 bases in frame from base 1. The V and J ends are trimmed by 6 bases and 4 bases, leaving 16 bases between them. The germline V gene (reference sequence) supplies CDR1 DFQATT and CDR2 SNEGSKA. Donors were 40 or so systemically healthy Caucasian individuals from Russia aged 6 to 90 years. Approximately 9 milliliters of peripheral blood were collected from each donor into EDTA-treated Vacutainer tubes. PBMCs were isolated by Ficoll-Paque density-gradient centrifugation, with at least 7 million obtained per sample. Total RNA was extracted from PBMCs with Trizol reagent, with at least 6 micrograms obtained per sample. The percentages of naive CD45RAhigh/CD27high T cells were determined by flow cytometry on a PBMC aliquot from every donor.

Library method: 5' RACE. This sample was sequenced with an Illumina HiSeq 2500. The second PCR ran for roughly 7 to 12 cycles and used a J-beta primer mix along with a sample-barcoded 5' primer. A unique molecular identifier was introduced onto each TCR beta cDNA molecule by a template-switch 5' adaptor carrying 12 random nucleotides. Each sample yielded at least 2.5 million CDR3-containing paired-end reads. First-strand cDNA was synthesized from all RNA with the Mint cDNA synthesis kit, primed by a TRBC-specific oligonucleotide. After uracil-DNA glycosylase treatment, a first 18-cycle PCR used universal primers M1SS and BC2_uni_R on all cDNA. The authors' pipeline ran thus. Normalization of each sample was performed by random selection of 1 million high-quality reads, each carrying a distinct molecular identifier. Reads sharing molecular identifiers were discarded rather than binned into consensus sequences. MiTCR, with a Q25 quality threshold and the strictest error-elimination algorithm, was used for CDR3 identification, clonotype clustering and error correction. Lower-bound total TCR beta diversity was estimated with a nonparametric unseen species model using Euler transformation. TCRdb reprocessed the public reads (quality trimming at Q25 with fastp, clone calling with MiXCR) and kept in-frame beta chains. When rows share a CDR3 protein, they turn into one entry using the most common DNA and genes. TCRdb's processing, not the authors' own work, is the source of the V and J calls. The sample contains about 1.5 million distinct CDR3 sequences, around 40% of them found a single time. About 4% of the sample belongs to the ten largest clones.

This sample is part of a study of blood T cells in healthy people across ages (dated by TCRdb to about 2015). Some background on the complete study: In model experiments, roughly one uniquely barcoded TCR beta cDNA molecule per two T cells was captured by template switching. Age-related changes in TCR beta repertoire diversity were measured in the study by deep sequencing normalized with unique cDNA molecular identifiers. Donors were grouped into four age groups: young (average roughly 15 years), middle-aged (39), aged (approximately 58) and long-lived (around 82). To avoid experimental bias, donors of different ages were spread randomly across the sequencing lanes. The study analyzed two additional independent replicas of 1 million unique cDNA reads from the same blood draw for two donors, one aged 18 to 29 and one aged 80 or older.

On the study overall, not on this receptor specifically: Observed TCR beta diversity per million T cells fell roughly linearly with age, and a significant reduction was already apparent by age about 38. There was a strong correlation between observed TCR beta diversity and the percentage of naive T cells measured by flow cytometry. The CMV infection status of donors was not known, potentially confounding age-related changes in expanded clonotypes. Estimates of total diversity from one million sequenced T cells were regarded as lower bounds and underestimates. Compared with the aged group, the long-lived group had more naive CD4+ T cells, fewer expanded clones and increased TCR diversity, a pattern suggesting age selection. Bulk unsorted PBMC profiling prevented conclusive comparison of naive and antigen-experienced compartments.

The chain employs TRBV20-1 and TRBJ2-1, with the D gene not clear enough to name. The sequenced sample consisted of blood. This TCR was sampled from a woman aged 18 to 35 in good health. The CDR3 corresponds to CSASTDMPYNEQFF. DNA sequence: TGCAGTGCGAGTACAGACATGCCTTACAATGAGCAGTTCTTC.